These 10 T cell receptor beta chains were sequenced from one sample in a study of regulatory T cells in long-lasting Graves disease (dated by TCRdb to about 2021). The time point label here, explained by the study, means: persistent/refractory GD, antithyroid drugs over 5 years with positive TRAb. For both TCR sequencing and RNA sequencing, RNA was extracted from PBMCs using TRIzol. The library was produced with multiplex PCR. The sequencing machine was an Illumina HiSeq 4000. To build TCR beta libraries, CDR3 regions were amplified by Arm-PCR using iRepertoire HTBI primers. Using fastp at Q25 and MiXCR, TCRdb reprocessed the public reads and kept productive beta chains. Rows are combined by CDR3 protein, so each entry shows the most common genes and DNA. In all, the sample holds a few hundred thousand distinct CDR3 sequences, and roughly 24% of those were seen once. The top ten hold under 35% of the sample.

Sequences were derived from peripheral blood mononuclear cells (PBMCs), sampled when the disease was refractory, from a patient treated with antithyroid drugs. The receptors were gathered from a woman aged 40-49 years with Graves disease. Donor details come from another sample of the same person, matched by shared clones.

The chain recombines TRBV19 with TRBJ1-1; TRBD1 aligns across 7 bases. CDR1 and CDR2 (germline): LNHDA, SQIVND (reference sequence). The CDR3 loop spans 14 amino acids. The ends lost 9 bases at V and 3 bases at J; junction bases unmatched: 10. The CDR3: CASQQGFGDTEAFF. The DNA of the CDR3 is TGTGCCAGCCAACAGGGGTTTGGCGACACTGAAGCTTTCTTT.

The chain carries TRBV28 and TRBJ2-7; 9 bases agree with TRBD2. The CDR3 length is 15 residues. The germline gives CDR1 MDHEN, CDR2 SYDVKM. Trimming cost V 2 bases and J 6 bases; bases outside gene matches: 8. The CDR3 is CASSLTASGNCEQYF. The DNA of the CDR3 is TGTGCCAGCAGTTTAACGGCTAGCGGGAACTGCGAGCAGTACTTC.

This clonotype was picked up many times. The chain joins TRBV5-6 to TRBJ1-1; unclear D gene. The V and J ends lost 5 bases and 0 bases respectively, with 8 bases between them. Germline V CDR1 and CDR2: SGHDT, YYEEEE. There are 13 residues in the CDR3. In DNA form, the CDR3 reads TGTGCCAGCAGAATGGTCGTGAACACTGAAGCTTTCTTT. Translation gives CASRMVVNTEAFF.

This clonotype was counted ten times or more. This chain connects TRBV11-2 to TRBJ1-1, with D possibly matching TRBD1 (5 bases). Germline V lookup: CDR1 SGHAT, CDR2 FQNNGV. V was shortened by 5 bases and J by 5 bases, with 12 bases between the two germline ends. This CDR3 region has 13 residues. The CDR3 DNA reads as TGTGCCAGCAGCCCAGAATGGGGGACTGAAGCTTTCTTT. It specifies CASSPEWGTEAFF.

This clonotype was seen ten or more times. The genes are TRBV28 and TRBJ2-7, with D unresolved. Deletions cut 7 bases from V and 0 bases from J, with 13 bases between. There are 14 residues in the CDR3. Per the germline V gene, CDR1 is MDHEN and CDR2 is SYDVKM. This CDR3 is CASKVRGFSYEQYF. Here the CDR3 DNA reads TGTGCCAGCAAGGTCCGTGGGTTCTCCTACGAGCAGTACTTC.

J is TRBJ1-1 and V is TRBV3-1, with D uncertain. Germline CDR1 and CDR2: LGHDT and YNNKEL (reference sequence). Trimming cost V 1 base and J 4 bases, with 4 bases left between them. The CDR3 is made up of 12 amino acids. Here the CDR3 reads CASSQGFTEAFF. In DNA, the CDR3 is TGTGCCAGCAGCCAAGGGTTCACTGAAGCTTTCTTT.

Many counts were recorded for this clonotype. The chain has TRBV11-2 and TRBJ1-1; no clear D gene. The V gene's germline CDR1 is SGHAT and CDR2 FQNNGV. The CDR3 spans 16 residues. V lost 1 base to trimming and J lost 4 bases, with 16 bases between them. CDR3 nucleotides: TGTGCCAGCAGCTTAGGGGCCCGGGCCCCAGCCACTGAAGCTTTCTTT. This codes for CASSLGARAPATEAFF. The variable domain in full, completed from reference TRBV11-2 and TRBJ1-1, reads EAGVAQSPRYKIIEKRQSVAFWCNPISGHATLYWYQQILGQGPKLLIQFQNNGVVDDSQLPKDRFSAERLKGVDSTLKIQPAKLEDSAVYLCASSLGARAPATEAFFGQGTRLTVV.

Ten or more counts support this clonotype. CDR3 residues: CSASATYTYEQYF. As DNA, the CDR3 is TGCAGTGCTAGTGCTACTTACACCTACGAGCAGTACTTC. The V call is TRBV20-1, the J call TRBJ2-7; no clear D. The CDR3 spans 13 residues. Germline CDR1 reads DFQATT; CDR2 reads SNEGSKA (reference sequence). Trimming pared 3 bases from V and 2 bases from J, leaving 11 bases between.

This chain links TRBV7-9 with TRBJ2-7; D may correspond to TRBD1 or TRBD2 (6 bases each). From germline, CDR1 is SEHNR and CDR2 FQNEAQ (reference sequence). The V end lost 6 bases, the J end lost 8 bases, and 17 bases lay between the germline ends. The CDR3 is made up of 13 amino acids. The CDR3 bases are TGTGCCAGCAGGCCCGGGGGCTCAACGAAGCAGTACTTC. The encoded protein is CASRPGGSTKQYF.

This clonotype appeared many times. The rearrangement joins TRBV28 to TRBJ1-2; 12 bases fit TRBD1. The length of the CDR3 is 14 residues. The ends lost 6 bases at V and 5 bases at J; junction bases unmatched: 4. CDR1 is MDHEN, CDR2 SYDVKM, per germline. In DNA form, the CDR3 reads TGTGCCAGCAGCCGGGACAGGGGGCCTTATGGCTACACCTTC. This codes for CASSRDRGPYGYTF.